This record concerns one T cell receptor (beta chain) sequence. Antigen: not known. This sample is part of a study of cytomegalovirus exposure and HLA in healthy donors. Study in general: There were 350 to 450 genotyped donors. Of these, roughly 82% fell in the genetic ancestry cluster associated with self-reported Caucasian donors. Whole-study results and caveats: Usually a TCR sequence was rare, but some public TCRs were found in many donors. Certain sequence variants were highly shared and formed a cluster, and this cluster was likely a sequencing artifact. Because they were indistinguishable, some V segments, including TRBV6-2 and TRBV6-3, were excluded.

Researchers ran the PCR with 60 Vbeta and 13 Jbeta primers. Libraries were prepared by immunoSEQ multiplex PCR; TCRdb keeps only in-frame clonotypes and omits some of them. In the table there are 130,000 to 150,000 clones, about four fifths of which are singletons. The CDR3 contains 15 residues. Trimming removed 7 bases from V and 2 bases from J; junction bases left unmatched: 7. CDR1 is MNHEY, CDR2 SMNVEV, per germline (reference sequence). The chain carries TRBV27 and TRBJ1-5; 8 nucleotides match TRBD1. The sequenced material came from PBMCs. The TCR sequence derives from a man aged 35 to 55 in good health and CMV-seronegative. The CDR3 region has the DNA TGTGCCAGCACCCCCGGACAGGGCGGCAATCAGCCCCAGCATTTT. Translation: CASTPGQGGNQPQHF.